One T cell receptor beta chain is described in this entry. Its matching antigen is unknown. This sample is part of a study of Ad26.COV2.S vaccination and SARS-CoV-2 variants. Overall study context: Into the muscle, Ad26.COV2.S was dosed once or twice, 56 days apart. Study results and limitations: Total responses of T cells may have been underestimated by the analyses of TCR breadth and depth.

Using immunoSEQ multiplex PCR, the repertoire was profiled, and TCRdb retains in-frame clones only, with some absent. The sample includes around 400,000 clones, 83% of them seen just once. CDR3 length: 14 residues. V shed 4 bases, J shed 3 bases, and the junction held 4 bases outside the gene matches. From germline, CDR1 is SGDLS and CDR2 YYNGEE. Treatment given: around 19 received Ad26.COV2.S at low or high dose, single or two shots; 5 received placebo; per-sample allocation not given. Sampling occurred on day 63 after the first vaccine or placebo injection. An adult aged 18-55 years in Boston served as the donor. Expressing Wuhan-strain SARS-CoV-2 spike, an Ad26 vector served as the vaccine.

The chain is built from TRBV9 and TRBJ2-3; 8 bases fit TRBD2. This clonotype was obtained from a person between 18 and 65 years old who received the Ad26.COV2.S COVID-19 vaccine or a placebo. The specimen was peripheral blood, collected in a trial of Ad26.COV2.S vaccine versus placebo. CDR3 nucleotide sequence: TGTGCCAGCAGCACCGGGACTAGTACAGATACGCAGTATTTT. It is translated as CASSTGTSTDTQYF.